The entry below gives a single T cell receptor (beta chain) sequence along with its context. Its antigen is unidentified. This may arise from a read error, as a much more abundant clone is one base away. The CDR3 runs 13 residues. V was trimmed by 2 bases and J by 1 base, leaving 8 bases between them. Per the germline V gene, CDR1 is GTSNPN and CDR2 is SVGIG (reference sequence). The sample comes from a study of T cells in Graves' hyperthyroidism and ophthalmopathy. Graves' hyperthyroidism qualified as stable when ophthalmopathy did not progress within 18 months. Thyroid ultrasound, orbital computed tomography, clinical symptoms, and serum thyroxine and TRAb underpinned diagnoses. Each 10 ml fresh peripheral blood draw supplied the PBMCs. There were TCR beta CDR3 regions amplified from RNA transcripts. A set of HTBI primers served as the primers for a first-round RT-PCR of the TCR CDR3. TCRdb called the multiplex PCR reads again in MiXCR, with one record for every CDR3 protein. This sample has approximately 600,000 distinct CDR3 sequences, with 15% to 20% found just once.

Study conclusions and caveats: Stable hyperthyroidism was separated from ophthalmopathy by a model based on 13 V-J features.

The chain recombines TRBV30 with TRBJ2-5; D is unresolved. Sample: blood. The sequence came from a woman in her 30s with Graves' hyperthyroidism. CDR3 amino acids: CAWSLGPQETQYF. In nucleotides, the CDR3 is TGTGCCTGGAGTCTCGGACCCCAAGAGACCCAGTACTTC.